The rows below give T cell receptor beta chains drawn from one sample of a study of cytomegalovirus exposure and HLA in healthy donors. Only in-frame clones appear in the TCRdb table, and some are missing; sequencing was by immunoSEQ multiplex PCR. Of about 130,000 clones in the sample, around 82% were seen once. Sequencing used PBMCs. These receptors all stem from a woman aged 40 to 50 in good health and CMV-seropositive. CDR3s include the opening cysteine and the closing phenylalanine or tryptophan. A D gene is named only where the DNA matches it firmly. Not every row has a clone size; where given, it reads once, few, many or a size class.

d_call clone_size j_call v_call cdr3_aa cdr3_nt
TRBD1 NA TRBJ1-2 TRBV7-2 CASSPGTVLGYTF TGTGCCAGCAGCCCAGGGACAGTTCTTGGCTACACCTTC
NA NA TRBJ2-3 TRBV5-1 CASSLGSTPTDTQYF TGCGCCAGCAGCTTGGGGTCTACTCCCACAGATACGCAGTATTTT
NA NA TRBJ2-7 TRBV7-6 CASRAGQHDTYEQYF TGTGCCAGCAGGGCGGGCCAGCACGATACCTACGAGCAGTACTTC
TRBD1 NA TRBJ2-7 TRBV30 CAWSRDRGGDEQYF TGTGCCTGGAGTCGGGACAGGGGCGGCGACGAGCAGTACTTC
NA NA TRBJ2-1 TRBV11-2 CASSRIAEGTGNEQFF TGTGCCAGCAGCAGAATAGCGGAGGGCACGGGGAATGAGCAGTTCTTC
NA once TRBJ2-7 TRBV5-1 CASWGKSAYEQYF TGCGCCAGCTGGGGCAAAAGCGCCTACGAGCAGTACTTC
NA NA TRBJ1-4 TRBV5-1 CASSYGATNEKLFF TGCGCCAGCAGCTACGGAGCAACTAATGAAAAACTGTTTTTT
TRBD1 NA TRBJ1-2 TRBV5-8 CASTLDRGPRVQDTF TGTGCCAGCACCCTCGACAGGGGCCCCCGAGTTCAAGACACCTTC
NA few TRBJ2-5 TRBV4-1 CASSQDGGWGPRETQYF TGCGCCAGCAGCCAAGACGGGGGTTGGGGCCCGAGGGAGACCCAGTACTTC
TRBD1 NA TRBJ1-2 TRBV9 CASSVVGQGILDYGYTF TGTGCCAGCAGCGTAGTGGGACAGGGTATATTGGACTATGGCTACACCTTC
NA NA TRBJ2-1 TRBV27 CASSYRVTYNEQFF TGTGCCAGCAGTTACCGGGTAACCTACAATGAGCAGTTCTTC
TRBD1 NA TRBJ1-5 TRBV11-2 CASNLSMDRVGYSNQPQHF TGTGCCAGCAACCTCTCTATGGACAGGGTGGGGTATAGCAATCAGCCCCAGCATTTT
NA NA TRBJ2-7 TRBV7-9 CASSLGGGLSYEQYF TGTGCCAGCAGCTTAGGAGGCGGGTTATCCTACGAGCAGTACTTC
NA NA TRBJ1-6 TRBV6-6 CASSYGPGNSPLHF TGTGCCAGCAGTTACGGGCCGGGGAATTCACCCCTCCACTTT
NA NA TRBJ1-1 TRBV4-3 CASSQDRYDLAFF TGCGCCAGCAGCCAAGACCGATACGACTTAGCTTTCTTT
NA NA TRBJ2-6 TRBV11-2 CASSKRGGGANVLTF TGTGCCAGCAGCAAAAGGGGTGGCGGGGCCAACGTCCTGACTTTC
NA NA TRBJ2-3 TRBV9 CASSVAGADTQYF TGTGCCAGCAGCGTAGCGGGAGCAGATACGCAGTATTTT
TRBD2 once TRBJ2-7 TRBV5-1 CASSLDGGGYEQYF TGCGCCAGCAGCTTGGATGGGGGGGGGTACGAGCAGTACTTC
NA NA TRBJ1-5 TRBV4-2 CASSQDVSYSNQPQHF TGTGCCAGCAGCCAAGATGTCAGTTATAGCAATCAGCCCCAGCATTTT
NA NA TRBJ2-7 TRBV27 CASQKGAAGSYEQYF TGTGCCAGCCAGAAGGGAGCCGCGGGATCCTACGAGCAGTACTTC
TRBD1 NA TRBJ1-2 TRBV7-6 CASSTNPGQGYGYTF TGTGCCAGCAGCACCAACCCGGGACAGGGCTATGGCTACACCTTC
TRBD1 NA TRBJ2-7 TRBV6-5 CASSYSTDRALEQYF TGTGCCAGCAGTTACTCTACGGACAGGGCGCTTGAGCAGTACTTC
NA NA TRBJ2-7 TRBV6-5 CASSEAESYEQYF TGTGCCAGCAGTGAGGCCGAGAGCTACGAGCAGTACTTC
NA few TRBJ2-3 TRBV10-3 CAIRVQEGDTQYF TGTGCCATCCGGGTCCAGGAGGGAGATACGCAGTATTTT
NA NA TRBJ2-7 TRBV6-1 CASSERTGSYEQYF TGTGCCAGCAGTGAGAGGACGGGGTCCTACGAGCAGTACTTC
TRBD1 NA TRBJ1-1 TRBV11-2 CASSLAPFFSGQGSEAFF TGTGCCAGCAGCTTAGCCCCGTTTTTTTCGGGACAGGGATCTGAAGCTTTCTTT
NA NA TRBJ2-7 TRBV6-5 CASSYARVDEQYF TGTGCCAGCAGTTACGCCAGGGTGGACGAGCAGTACTTC
NA NA TRBJ1-2 TRBV5-4 CASSLVGQDYGYTF TGTGCCAGCAGCTTGGTGGGACAAGACTATGGCTACACCTTC
NA NA TRBJ2-7 TRBV7-8 CASSPQGGDLTTF TGTGCCAGCAGCCCGCAGGGTGGGGATCTCACTACATTC
TRBD1 once TRBJ2-7 TRBV4-2 CASSQAPTGNYEQYF TGTGCCAGCAGCCAAGCCCCGACAGGGAATTACGAGCAGTACTTC
NA NA TRBJ2-7 TRBV27 CASSLTGVYEQYF TGTGCCAGCAGTCTGACAGGTGTCTACGAGCAGTACTTC
TRBD1 NA TRBJ1-4 TRBV7-9 CASTLVQGGGEKLFF TGTGCCAGCACCTTGGTACAGGGGGGCGGTGAAAAACTGTTTTTT
TRBD2 NA TRBJ2-2 TRBV9 CASSVGTSGSYYTGELFF TGTGCCAGCAGCGTAGGGACTAGCGGGAGTTATTACACCGGGGAGCTGTTTTTT
TRBD2 NA TRBJ2-7 TRBV6-5 CASSSGTRSEQYF TGTGCCAGCAGTTCCGGGACTAGGAGCGAGCAGTACTTC
NA NA TRBJ2-2 TRBV10-1 CASSADTGELFF TGCGCCAGCTCGGCGGACACCGGGGAGCTGTTTTTT
NA NA TRBJ1-2 TRBV30 CAWSPASYGYTF TGTGCCTGGAGTCCGGCTAGCTATGGCTACACCTTC
TRBD2 NA TRBJ2-3 TRBV28 CASTPGGDTDTQYF TGTGCCAGCACCCCGGGGGGAGACACAGATACGCAGTATTTT
TRBD1 NA TRBJ1-4 TRBV9 CASSVPEGQGYEKLFF TGTGCCAGCAGCGTCCCTGAGGGACAGGGGTACGAAAAACTGTTTTTT
NA NA TRBJ2-7 TRBV10-2 CASSESWGGTYEQYF TGCGCCAGCAGTGAGTCCTGGGGCGGAACCTACGAGCAGTACTTC
NA once TRBJ1-1 TRBV7-3 CASSFLGANTEAFF TGTGCCAGCAGCTTCTTGGGGGCGAACACTGAAGCTTTCTTT
NA NA TRBJ1-5 TRBV4-3 CASSQDLAGGGNQPQHF TGCGCCAGCAGCCAAGACCTAGCCGGGGGAGGCAATCAGCCCCAGCATTTT
NA NA TRBJ2-1 TRBV10-3 CAISVGTAGVEQFF TGTGCCATCAGTGTGGGGACAGCGGGGGTTGAGCAGTTCTTC
TRBD2 NA TRBJ2-7 TRBV7-8 CASSLSGLAGAEQYF TGTGCCAGCAGCTTATCTGGACTAGCGGGCGCAGAGCAGTACTTC
NA NA TRBJ2-1 TRBV7-3 CASSLMGGGYNEQFF TGTGCCAGCAGCTTAATGGGAGGGGGTTACAATGAGCAGTTCTTC
NA NA TRBJ1-2 TRBV20-1 CSSKEARGYTF TGCAGTTCCAAGGAGGCGCGGGGCTACACCTTC
NA NA TRBJ2-5 TRBV27 CASSFRRGGETQYF TGTGCCAGCAGTTTTCGACGTGGCGGAGAGACCCAGTACTTC
TRBD2 NA TRBJ2-5 TRBV5-4 CASSPPAIGGAETQYF TGTGCCAGCAGCCCCCCGGCCATCGGGGGGGCAGAGACCCAGTACTTC
TRBD1 NA TRBJ1-2 TRBV6-1 CASSEGTGIGYTF TGTGCCAGCAGTGAAGGGACAGGGATCGGCTACACCTTC
NA NA TRBJ2-5 TRBV2 CASSVVAVLGQYF TGTGCCAGCAGTGTGGTAGCGGTCCTAGGGCAGTACTTC
NA NA TRBJ1-2 TRBV28 CASNTAGGYTF TGTGCCAGCAATACGGCGGGGGGCTACACCTTC
NA NA TRBJ2-5 TRBV25-1 CASSEGRGIGETQYF TGTGCCAGCAGTGAGGGGCGCGGAATAGGAGAGACCCAGTACTTC
TRBD1 NA TRBJ1-1 TRBV4-1 CASSQNRDSYMNTEAFF TGCGCCAGCAGCCAGAACCGGGACAGCTACATGAACACTGAAGCTTTCTTT